This TCR beta chain was sequenced during a study of cytomegalovirus exposure and HLA in healthy donors. Looking at the study overall: About 179 million T cells yielded 100 million or so unique TCR beta sequences in earlier analysis. For the roughly 400 genotyped donors, roughly 80% fell within the Caucasian-associated ancestry cluster.

Notes on this clone: Its antigen remains unidentified.

Study-wide results and limits: Researchers counted over 150 TCR beta chains as cytomegalovirus-associated.

PCR used 60 Vbeta primers and 13 Jbeta primers. TCRdb keeps only in-frame clones here, not all; method: immunoSEQ multiplex PCR. The profile covers 150,000 to 200,000 clones, with around 80% appearing a single time and approximately 2.3% taken by the ten largest. Germline V lookup: CDR1 MNHEY, CDR2 SVGAGI. Germline trimming cut 9 bases from V and 4 bases from J; bases unmatched to any gene: 7. CDR3 length: 13 amino acids. The chain joins TRBV6-5 to TRBJ2-3, with 7 bases lining up with TRBD1. The receptor comes from a female donor in good health and CMV-seronegative. Sequencing was done on a sample of PBMCs. The CDR3, as DNA: TGTGCCAGTAACAGGGGATACCCAGATACGCAGTATTTT. This sequence encodes CASNRGYPDTQYF.